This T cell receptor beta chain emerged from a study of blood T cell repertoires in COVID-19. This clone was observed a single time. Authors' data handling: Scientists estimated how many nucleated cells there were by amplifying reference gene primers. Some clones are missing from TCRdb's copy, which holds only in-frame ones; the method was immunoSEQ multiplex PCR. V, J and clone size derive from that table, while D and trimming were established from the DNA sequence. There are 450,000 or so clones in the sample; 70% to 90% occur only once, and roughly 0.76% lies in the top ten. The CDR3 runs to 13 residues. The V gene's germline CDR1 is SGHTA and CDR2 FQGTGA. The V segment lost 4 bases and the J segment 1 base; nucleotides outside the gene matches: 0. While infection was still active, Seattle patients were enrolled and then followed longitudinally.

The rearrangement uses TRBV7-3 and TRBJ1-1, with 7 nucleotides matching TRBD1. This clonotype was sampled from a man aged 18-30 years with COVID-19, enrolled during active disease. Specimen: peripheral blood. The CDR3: CASSWDRNTEAFF. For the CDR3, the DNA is TGTGCCAGCAGCTGGGACAGGAACACTGAAGCTTTCTTT.